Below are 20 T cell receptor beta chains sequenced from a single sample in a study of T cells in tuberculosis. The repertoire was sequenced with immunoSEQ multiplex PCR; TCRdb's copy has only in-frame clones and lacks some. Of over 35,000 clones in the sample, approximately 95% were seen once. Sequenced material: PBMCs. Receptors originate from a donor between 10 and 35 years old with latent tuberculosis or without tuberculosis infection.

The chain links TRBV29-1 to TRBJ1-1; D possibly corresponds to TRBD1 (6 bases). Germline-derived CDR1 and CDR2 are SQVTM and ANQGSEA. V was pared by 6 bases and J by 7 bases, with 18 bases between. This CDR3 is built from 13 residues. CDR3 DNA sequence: TGCAGCGTAGTTAGGACAGAGAATAATGAAGCTTTCTTT. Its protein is CSVVRTENNEAFF.

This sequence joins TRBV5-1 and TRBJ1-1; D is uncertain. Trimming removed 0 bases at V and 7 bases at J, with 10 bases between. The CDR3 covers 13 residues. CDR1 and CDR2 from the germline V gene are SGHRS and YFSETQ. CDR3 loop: CASSLAHGSEAFF. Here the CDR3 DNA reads TGCGCCAGCAGCTTGGCCCATGGGAGTGAAGCTTTCTTT.

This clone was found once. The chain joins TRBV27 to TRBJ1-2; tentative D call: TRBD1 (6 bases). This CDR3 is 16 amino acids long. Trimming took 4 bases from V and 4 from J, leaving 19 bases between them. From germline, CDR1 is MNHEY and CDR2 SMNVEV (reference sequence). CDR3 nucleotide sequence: TGTGCCAGCAGTTCGGGATCGCACAGGGTCAGCTATGGCTACACCTTC. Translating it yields CASSSGSHRVSYGYTF.

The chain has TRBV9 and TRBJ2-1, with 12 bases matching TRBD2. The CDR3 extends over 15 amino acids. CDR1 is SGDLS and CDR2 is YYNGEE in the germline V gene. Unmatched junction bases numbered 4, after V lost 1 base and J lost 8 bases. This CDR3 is CASSVTSGGPDEQFF. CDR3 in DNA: TGTGCCAGCAGCGTAACTAGCGGGGGGCCCGATGAGCAGTTCTTC.

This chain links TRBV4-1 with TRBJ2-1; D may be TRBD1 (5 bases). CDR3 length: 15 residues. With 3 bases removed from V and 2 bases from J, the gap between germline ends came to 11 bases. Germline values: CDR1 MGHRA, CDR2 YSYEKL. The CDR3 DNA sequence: TGCGCCAGCAGCCAGGAAGGGGCCCCCTACAATGAGCAGTTCTTC. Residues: CASSQEGAPYNEQFF.

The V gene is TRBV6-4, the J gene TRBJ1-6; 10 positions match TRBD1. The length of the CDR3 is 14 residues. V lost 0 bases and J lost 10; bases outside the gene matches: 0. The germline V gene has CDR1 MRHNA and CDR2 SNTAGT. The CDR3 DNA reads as TGTGCCAGCAGTGACTCGACAGGGGGCTCACCCCTCCACTTT. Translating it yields CASSDSTGGSPLHF.

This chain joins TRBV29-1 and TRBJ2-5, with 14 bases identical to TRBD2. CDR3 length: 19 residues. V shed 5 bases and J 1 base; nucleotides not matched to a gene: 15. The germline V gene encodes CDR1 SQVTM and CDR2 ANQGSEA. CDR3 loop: CSVNVLGTSGGEPQETQYF. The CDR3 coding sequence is TGCAGCGTTAATGTGCTCGGGACTAGCGGGGGAGAACCCCAAGAGACCCAGTACTTC.

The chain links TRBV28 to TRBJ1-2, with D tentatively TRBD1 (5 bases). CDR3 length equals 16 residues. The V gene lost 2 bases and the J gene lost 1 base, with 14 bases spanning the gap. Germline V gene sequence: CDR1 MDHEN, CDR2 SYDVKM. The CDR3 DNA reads TGTGCCAGCAGTTTACCCAACCCCAGGGATAACTATGGCTACACCTTC. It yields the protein CASSLPNPRDNYGYTF.

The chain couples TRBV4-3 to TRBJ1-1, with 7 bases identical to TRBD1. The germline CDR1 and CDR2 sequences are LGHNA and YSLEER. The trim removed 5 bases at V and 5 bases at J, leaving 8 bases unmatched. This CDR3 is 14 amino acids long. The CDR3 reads CASSVRQGWTEAFF. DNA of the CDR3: TGCGCCAGCAGCGTAAGACAGGGTTGGACTGAAGCTTTCTTT.

This CDR3 reads CASKEDSNTGELFF. The CDR3 region has the DNA TGTGCCAGCAAAGAGGACTCGAACACCGGGGAGCTGTTTTTT. V usage is TRBV6-1 and J usage is TRBJ2-2, with D possibly being TRBD2 (5 bases). V lost 7 bases to trimming and J lost 0 bases, with 9 bases between them. This CDR3 has 14 amino acids. Looked up from germline, CDR1 is MNHNS and CDR2 is SASEGT.

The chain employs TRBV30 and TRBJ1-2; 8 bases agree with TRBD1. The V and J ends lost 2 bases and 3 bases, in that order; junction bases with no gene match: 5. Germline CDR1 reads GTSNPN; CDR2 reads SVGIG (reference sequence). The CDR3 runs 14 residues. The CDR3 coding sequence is TGTGCCTGGAGTCCCACAGGGGGGTACTATGGCTACACCTTC. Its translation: CAWSPTGGYYGYTF.

The CDR3 here is CASSIDRGTDTQYF. The CDR3, as DNA: TGTGCCAGTAGTATAGACAGAGGTACAGATACGCAGTATTTT. V gene TRBV19 combines with J gene TRBJ2-3; D unclear. Germline-derived CDR1 and CDR2 are LNHDA and SQIVND (reference sequence). The CDR3 runs 14 residues. The V end was cut by 0 bases, the J end by 3 bases, with 7 bases between.

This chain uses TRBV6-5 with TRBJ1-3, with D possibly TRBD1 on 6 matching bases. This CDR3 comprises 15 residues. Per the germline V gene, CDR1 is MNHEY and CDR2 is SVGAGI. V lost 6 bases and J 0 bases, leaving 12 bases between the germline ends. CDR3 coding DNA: TGTGCCAGCAGAGACAACAGGGACTCTGGAAACACCATATATTTT. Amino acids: CASRDNRDSGNTIYF.

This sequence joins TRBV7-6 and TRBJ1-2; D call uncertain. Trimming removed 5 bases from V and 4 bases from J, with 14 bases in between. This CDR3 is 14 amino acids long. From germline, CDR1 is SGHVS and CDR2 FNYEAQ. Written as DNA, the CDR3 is TGTGCCAGCAGCCAACGAATTGAGGGCTATGGCTACACCTTC. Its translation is CASSQRIEGYGYTF.

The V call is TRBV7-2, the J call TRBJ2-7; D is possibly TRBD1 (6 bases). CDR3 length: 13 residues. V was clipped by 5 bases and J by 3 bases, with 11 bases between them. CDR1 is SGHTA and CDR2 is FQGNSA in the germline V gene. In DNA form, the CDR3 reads TGTGCCAGCAGCCCAGAACAGGGCTACGAGCAGTACTTC. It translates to CASSPEQGYEQYF.

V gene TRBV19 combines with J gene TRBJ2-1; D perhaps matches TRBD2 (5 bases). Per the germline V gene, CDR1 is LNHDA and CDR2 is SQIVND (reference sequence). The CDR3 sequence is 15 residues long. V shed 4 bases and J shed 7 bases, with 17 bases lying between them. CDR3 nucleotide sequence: TGTGCCAGTAGTAGAGAGGGCAGGATCGTAAATGAGCAGTTCTTC. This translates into CASSREGRIVNEQFF.

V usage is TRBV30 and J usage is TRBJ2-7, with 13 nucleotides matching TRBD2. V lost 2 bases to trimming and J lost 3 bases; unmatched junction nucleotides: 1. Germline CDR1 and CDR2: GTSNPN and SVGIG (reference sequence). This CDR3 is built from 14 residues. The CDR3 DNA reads TGTGCCTGGAGTTGGACTAGCGGGGGCTACGAGCAGTACTTC. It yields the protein CAWSWTSGGYEQYF.

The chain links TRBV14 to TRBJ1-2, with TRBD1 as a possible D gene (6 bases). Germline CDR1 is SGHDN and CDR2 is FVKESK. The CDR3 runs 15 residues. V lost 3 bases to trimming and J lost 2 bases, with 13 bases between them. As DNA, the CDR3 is TGTGCCAGCAGCCAGGGACATCCACCGAACTATGGCTACACCTTC. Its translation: CASSQGHPPNYGYTF.

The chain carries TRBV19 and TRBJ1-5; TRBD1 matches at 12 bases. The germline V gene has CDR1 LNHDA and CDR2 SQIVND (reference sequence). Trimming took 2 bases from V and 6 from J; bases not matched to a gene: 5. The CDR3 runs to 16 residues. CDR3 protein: CASSIKRDRGLQPQHF. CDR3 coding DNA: TGTGCCAGTAGTATAAAACGGGACAGGGGGCTTCAGCCCCAGCATTTT.

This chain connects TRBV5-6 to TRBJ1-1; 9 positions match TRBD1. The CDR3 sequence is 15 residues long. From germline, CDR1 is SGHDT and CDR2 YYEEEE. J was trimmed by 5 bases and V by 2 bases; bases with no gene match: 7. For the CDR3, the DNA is TGTGCCAGCAGCTTAACCGGGACAGGGAATACTGAAGCTTTCTTT. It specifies CASSLTGTGNTEAFF.